The 18 T cell receptor beta chains below come from one sample, sequenced in a study of blood T cell repertoires in COVID-19 (dated by TCRdb to 2020 to 2022). The method was the immunoSEQ multiplex PCR assay. The immuneACCESS repertoire file appears here via TCRdb, limited to in-frame rearrangements. These files lack a portion of the clones; in checked studies, under half of the deficit traces to unresolved V genes, and the cause of the others is not known. Present in this sample are approximately 200,000 clones, approximately 90% of which were seen just once. The ten largest account for approximately 2.4% of the sample. Specimen: PBMCs or T cells enriched from blood (not recorded which). All receptors derive from a woman aged 25-40 years who had recovered from COVID-19.

The J gene is TRBJ1-6, the V gene TRBV18; no clear D gene. The V and J ends lost 8 bases and 15 bases respectively, with 17 bases between them. This CDR3 comprises 12 residues. CDR1 is KGHSH and CDR2 is LQKENI in the germline V gene. For the CDR3, the DNA is TGTGCCAGCACCCGGGGTGGAAACATCCTCCACTTT. Protein sequence: CASTRGGNILHF.

This clone showed up just once. The chain links TRBV11-2 to TRBJ1-2; TRBD1 matches 7 bases. Germline V gene data show CDR1 as SGHAT and CDR2 as FQNNGV. V shed 1 base, J shed 0 bases, and the junction held 2 bases outside the gene matches. The length of the CDR3 is 15 residues. CDR3 sequence (DNA): TGTGCCAGCAGCTTAGTCGGGACAGCTAACTATGGCTACACCTTC. It encodes CASSLVGTANYGYTF.

This clone was seen a few times. This chain uses TRBV6-1 with TRBJ2-3, with 10 bases fitting TRBD2. V lost 0 bases, J lost 1 base, and 1 base stayed unmatched. The germline V gene has CDR1 MNHNS and CDR2 SASEGT. The CDR3 loop spans 16 amino acids. The CDR3 DNA sequence: TGTGCCAGCAGTGAAGCGAGCGGGAGGGGCACAGATACGCAGTATTTT. This gives the protein CASSEASGRGTDTQYF.

The gene calls are TRBV9 and TRBJ1-2; D might be TRBD1 (6 bases). Germline V gene lookup returns CDR1 SGDLS and CDR2 YYNGEE. Trimming left V 0 bases short and J 0 bases short, with 21 bases between. The CDR3 runs to 19 residues. The CDR3 spells CASSVGGQPSPLANYGYTF. Written as DNA, the CDR3 is TGTGCCAGCAGCGTAGGTGGACAGCCCTCACCATTAGCTAACTATGGCTACACCTTC.

The J gene is TRBJ1-4, the V gene TRBV24-1; D is perhaps TRBD1 (6 bases). Germline V gives CDR1 KGHDR, CDR2 SFDVKD. There are 16 residues in the CDR3. V was shortened by 0 bases and J by 0 bases, with 7 bases between the two germline ends. CDR3 residues: CATSDLSGATNEKLFF. The CDR3 coding sequence is TGTGCCACCAGTGATTTGTCAGGGGCAACTAATGAAAAACTGTTTTTT.

The rearrangement uses TRBV4-1 and TRBJ1-5; D is unresolved. CDR1 is MGHRA, CDR2 YSYEKL, per germline. V gave up 0 bases and J gave up 2 bases, with 8 bases separating them. CDR3 length: 15 amino acids. CDR3 region: CASSQDLEGNQPQHF. CDR3 coding DNA: TGCGCCAGCAGCCAAGATTTGGAGGGCAATCAGCCCCAGCATTTT.

The chain links TRBV6-2 or TRBV6-3 to TRBJ2-3; 10 nucleotides line up with TRBD1. J gave up 6 bases and V 6 bases, and 9 bases lay outside the gene matches. The CDR3 totals 15 residues. CDR1 MNHEY and CDR2 SVGEGT come from the germline V gene. The CDR3 nucleotides are TGTGCCAGCAGCCCGGGACAGGGGAAGATCGATACGCAGTATTTT. Its translation: CASSPGQGKIDTQYF.

This clone was detected once. V gene TRBV11-2 combines with J gene TRBJ2-4; a possible D gene is TRBD1 (5 bases). The length of the CDR3 is 16 residues. Per germline, CDR1 SGHAT and CDR2 FQNNGV. V was shortened by 4 bases and J by 0 bases, with 13 bases between the two germline ends. For the CDR3, the DNA is TGTGCCAGCAGCTCTATCAGGGTGTTAGCCAAAAACATTCAGTACTTC. Its protein product is CASSSIRVLAKNIQYF.

The chain employs TRBV6-5 and TRBJ1-2, with 11 bases that match TRBD1. The length of the CDR3 is 16 residues. Germline loops: CDR1 MNHEY, CDR2 SVGAGI. Trimming at V came to 3 bases and at J to 7 bases, leaving 10 bases not matched to a gene. This CDR3 reads CASSYSWDRGSGGYTF. CDR3 nucleotide sequence: TGTGCCAGCAGTTATTCTTGGGACAGGGGGTCAGGTGGCTACACCTTC.

This chain connects TRBV3-1 (or the pseudogene TRBV3-2) to TRBJ2-5; 10 bases match TRBD2. The J segment lost 3 bases and the V segment lost 7 bases, leaving 14 bases of the junction unmatched. Germline V CDR1 and CDR2: LGHDT, YNNKEL (reference sequence). The CDR3 has 17 residues. The CDR3: CASNFGLAARGEETQYF. The CDR3 DNA follows: TGTGCCAGCAACTTCGGACTAGCGGCCAGAGGGGAAGAGACCCAGTACTTC.

The chain has TRBV20-1 and TRBJ2-1; 7 bases map to TRBD1. The V gene end was trimmed by 3 bases and the J gene end by 3 bases; junction bases not matched to a gene: 8. Germline CDR1 is DFQATT and CDR2 is SNEGSKA (reference sequence). The CDR3 has 15 residues. CDR3 sequence reads: CSASKGARFYNEQFF. The CDR3 nucleotides read TGCAGTGCTAGTAAGGGGGCCAGGTTCTACAATGAGCAGTTCTTC.

The J gene is TRBJ1-5, the V gene TRBV2, with no clear D. CDR3 length equals 15 residues. Germline V CDR1 and CDR2: SNHLY, FYNNEI. V was clipped by 6 bases and J by 4 bases, with 16 bases between them. This CDR3 is CASSAIGLENQPQHF. CDR3 nucleotides: TGTGCCAGCAGCGCGATCGGACTGGAAAATCAGCCCCAGCATTTT.

This clone showed up just a few times. The chain carries TRBV7-2 and TRBJ2-5; TRBD2 matches 9 bases. This CDR3 has 18 residues. V trimming: 1 base; J trimming: 2 bases; junction bases outside the gene matches: 11. Per germline, CDR1 SGHTA and CDR2 FQGNSA. The CDR3 DNA sequence: TGTGCCAGCAGCTTAGAAAATAGCGGGGGACTTAAACAAGAGACCCAGTACTTC. It is translated as CASSLENSGGLKQETQYF.

The chain joins TRBV4-3 to TRBJ1-2; D is uncertain. The V gene's germline CDR1 is LGHNA and CDR2 YSLEER. The length of the CDR3 is 16 residues. The germline V and J ends were trimmed by 0 bases and 2 bases, with 13 bases remaining between them. The CDR3 bases are TGCGCCAGCAGCCAAGATTTGAAGTTGGCCAACTATGGCTACACCTTC. Amino acids: CASSQDLKLANYGYTF.

The CDR3 DNA reads TGTGCCAGCAGTGACCAACAGGGGGCGCGTGTCGCTGGCTACACCTTC. Translated, it gives CASSDQQGARVAGYTF. The gene calls are TRBV6-1 and TRBJ1-2; 9 bases fit TRBD1. CDR3 length equals 16 residues. The germline V gene has CDR1 MNHNS and CDR2 SASEGT. Trimming at V came to 3 bases and at J to 7 bases, leaving 12 bases not matched to a gene.

This clone came up a few times. The chain joins TRBV7-3 to TRBJ2-2, with a possible D match to TRBD1 (6 bases). Looked up from germline, CDR1 is SGHTA and CDR2 is FQGTGA. V shed 4 bases and J shed 0 bases, with 9 bases lying between them. CDR3 length: 15 amino acids. In DNA form, the CDR3 reads TGTGCCAGCAGCTCACAGGGATCGAACACCGGGGAGCTGTTTTTT. It translates to CASSSQGSNTGELFF.

In its sample, this clone was seen a few times. This CDR3 reads CASTKQGATEAFF. The CDR3 nucleotides are TGTGCCAGCACCAAACAGGGGGCTACTGAAGCTTTCTTT. The chain carries TRBV3-1 (or the pseudogene TRBV3-2) and TRBJ1-1; TRBD1 matches 9 bases. Trimming removed 7 bases from V and 5 bases from J; junction bases left unmatched: 5. Germline-derived CDR1 and CDR2 are LGHDT and YNNKEL (reference sequence). The CDR3 contains 13 residues.

The chain carries TRBV9 and TRBJ1-1, with 10 bases fitting TRBD1. This CDR3 has 15 amino acids. After removal of 4 bases from V and 4 bases from J, the junction contained 7 bases not matched to a gene. CDR1 and CDR2 from the germline V gene are SGDLS and YYNGEE. CDR3 coding DNA: TGTGCCAGCAGCCCACGGACAGGGGGAAGCACTGAAGCTTTCTTT. Its translation is CASSPRTGGSTEAFF.